The T cell receptor (beta chain) under discussion was sequenced for a study of blood T cell repertoires in COVID-19. TCRdb's copy holds only in-frame clones and misses some; the assay was immunoSEQ multiplex PCR. The data contain about 330,000 clones, more than 70% of them singletons. Trimming took 5 bases from V and 0 from J, leaving 11 bases between them. CDR1 is SGHTA, CDR2 FQGTGA, per germline. This CDR3 is 15 amino acids long. Sample: peripheral blood. The chain uses TRBV7-3 and TRBJ1-3, with D hard to call. This TCR derives from a woman aged 45-65 years with acute or convalescent COVID-19. In nucleotides, the CDR3 is TGTGCCAGCAGCGTGAGGGCCAGCTCTGGAAACACCATATATTTT. This gives the protein CASSVRASSGNTIYF.